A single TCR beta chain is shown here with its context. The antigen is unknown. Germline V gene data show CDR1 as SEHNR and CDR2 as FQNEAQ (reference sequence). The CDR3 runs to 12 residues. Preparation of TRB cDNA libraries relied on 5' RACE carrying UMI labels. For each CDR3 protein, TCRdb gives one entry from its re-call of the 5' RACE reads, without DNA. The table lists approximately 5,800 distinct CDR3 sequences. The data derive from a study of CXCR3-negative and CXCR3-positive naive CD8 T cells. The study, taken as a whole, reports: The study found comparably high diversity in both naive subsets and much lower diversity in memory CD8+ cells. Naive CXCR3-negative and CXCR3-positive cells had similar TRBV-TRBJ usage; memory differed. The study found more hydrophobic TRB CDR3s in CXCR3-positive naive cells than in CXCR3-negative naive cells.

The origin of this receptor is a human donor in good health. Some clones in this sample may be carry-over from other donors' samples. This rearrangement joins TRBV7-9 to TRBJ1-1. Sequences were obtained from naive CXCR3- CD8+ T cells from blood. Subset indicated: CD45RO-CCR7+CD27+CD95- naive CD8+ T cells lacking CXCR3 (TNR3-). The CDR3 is CASSFLDREAFF. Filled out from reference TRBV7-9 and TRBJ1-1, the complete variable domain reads DTGVSQNPRHKITKRGQNVTFRCDPISEHNRLYWYRQTLGQGPEFLTYFQNEAQLEKSRLLSDRFSAERPKGSFSTLEIQRTEQGDSAMYLCASSFLDREAFFGQGTRLTVV.